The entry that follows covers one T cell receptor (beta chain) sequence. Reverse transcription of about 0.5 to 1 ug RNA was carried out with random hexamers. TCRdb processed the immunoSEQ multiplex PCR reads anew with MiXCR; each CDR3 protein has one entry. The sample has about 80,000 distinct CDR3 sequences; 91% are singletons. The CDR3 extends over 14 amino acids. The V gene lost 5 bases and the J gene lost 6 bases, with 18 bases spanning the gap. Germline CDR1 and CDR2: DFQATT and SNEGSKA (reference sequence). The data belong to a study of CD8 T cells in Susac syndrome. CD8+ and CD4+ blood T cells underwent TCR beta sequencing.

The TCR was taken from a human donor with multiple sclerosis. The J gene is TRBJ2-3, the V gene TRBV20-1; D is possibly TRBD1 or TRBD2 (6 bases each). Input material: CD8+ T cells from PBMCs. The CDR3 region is CSAAGEERSDTQYF. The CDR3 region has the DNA TGCAGTGCTGCAGGGGAGGAGCGATCGGATACGCAGTATTTT.